The 6 T cell receptor beta chains presented below share a single source sample, sequenced in a study of early T cells in non-severe SARS-CoV-2 infection. TCRdb fed the 5' RACE reads into MiXCR, producing one record per CDR3 protein. In the table there are around 57,000 distinct CDR3 sequences, 8% of which are singletons. The sequencing input was whole blood. The receptors originated from an adult who was a healthcare worker with PCR-confirmed SARS-CoV-2 infection or an uninfected control (not recorded which).

Ten or more counts support this clonotype. The genes are TRBV7-3 and TRBJ1-2; D not certain. V lost 0 bases to trimming and J lost 2 bases, with 10 bases between them. Per the germline V gene, CDR1 is SGHTA and CDR2 is FQGTGA. This CDR3 contains 15 residues. The CDR3 region is CASSLTYGKNYGYTF. For the CDR3, the DNA is TGTGCCAGCAGCTTAACATACGGGAAAAACTATGGCTACACCTTC. Based on the CDR3 plus reference TRBV7-3 and TRBJ1-2, the full variable domain is GAGVSQTPSNKVTEKGKYVELRCDPISGHTALYWYRQSLGQGPEFLIYFQGTGAADDSGLPNDRFFAVRPEGSVSTLKIQRTERGDSAVYLCASSLTYGKNYGYTFGSGTRLTVV.

The chain combines TRBV7-2 with TRBJ2-3, with TRBD2 matching 9 bases. Trimming removed 1 base from V and 3 bases from J; junction bases left unmatched: 5. CDR1 and CDR2 (germline): SGHTA, FQGNSA. The length of the CDR3 is 16 residues. This CDR3 reads CASSLDPAGGTDTQYF. In DNA, the CDR3 is TGTGCCAGCAGCTTAGATCCAGCGGGAGGAACAGATACGCAGTATTTT.

This clonotype was seen a few times. V is TRBV24-1 and J is TRBJ2-4; D gene ambiguous. Germline CDR1 reads KGHDR; CDR2 reads SFDVKD. The ends were cut back, 1 base at V and 9 bases at J, with 6 bases in the middle. This CDR3 has 12 amino acids. CDR3 in amino acids: CATSDFGRIQYF. Here the CDR3 DNA reads TGTGCCACCAGTGATTTTGGGCGCATTCAGTACTTC.

As concerns this clonotype: A much larger clone lies a single base off, so this may be a read error. The chain has TRBV19 and TRBJ2-1; D not resolved. The CDR3 extends over 14 amino acids. The germline CDR1 and CDR2 sequences are LNHDA and SQIVND (reference sequence). CDR3 sequence reads: CASSPPAHYNEQLF. The DNA of the CDR3 is TGTGCCAGTAGTCCTCCGGCGCATTACAATGAGCAGCTCTTC. The complete variable domain, with remaining parts taken from reference TRBV19 and TRBJ2-1, reads DGGITQSPKYLFRKEGQNVTLSCEQNLNHDAMYWYRQDPGQGLRLIYYSQIVNDFQKGDIAEGYSVSREKKESFPLTVTSAQKNPTAFYLCASSPPAHYNEQLFGPGTRLTVL.

This clonotype was picked up a small number of times. The rearrangement links TRBV27 to TRBJ1-1; 7 bases fit TRBD1. J gave up 5 bases and V 0 bases, and 6 bases lay outside the gene matches. The CDR3 loop spans 15 amino acids. The germline V gene encodes CDR1 MNHEY and CDR2 SMNVEV (reference sequence). The CDR3 coding sequence is TGTGCCAGCAGTTTATCACTTACAGGGGTGACTGAAGCTTTCTTT. It codes for CASSLSLTGVTEAFF.

This clonotype was counted only a few times. V and J are TRBV29-1 and TRBJ2-2; tentatively, D is TRBD1 (5 bases). Germline lookup yields CDR1 SQVTM and CDR2 ANQGSEA. This CDR3 contains 14 residues. Trimming shortened V by 6 bases and J by 2 bases, and 13 bases separated the two germline ends. Here the CDR3 reads CSVYGHTNTGELFF. In nucleotides, the CDR3 is TGCAGCGTGTACGGACACACCAACACCGGGGAGCTGTTTTTT.